Listed below are T cell receptor beta chains from one sample, sequenced in a study of identical twins. TCRdb passed the 5' RACE reads through MiXCR, listing each CDR3 protein once. The sample holds about 530,000 distinct CDR3 sequences, about a fifth seen once. This sample also appeared in a second study, on yellow fever vaccine responses in identical twins.

The sample consisted of CD4+ T cells sorted from blood. The origin of the receptors is a woman aged 18 to 35 in good health. The CDR3 runs from the conserved cysteine through the conserved F or W. D genes are given only for firm matches. Clone size appears in some rows only: once, few, many, or a class for an expanded clone.

j_call d_call cdr3_length clone_size v_call cdr3_nt cdr3_aa
TRBJ2-1 TRBD2 17 few TRBV12-3/TRBV12-4 TGTGCCAGCAGTTTATGGGCTAGCGGAAGCTCCTACAATGAGCAGTTCTTC CASSLWASGSSYNEQFF
TRBJ2-3 TRBD1 15 - TRBV7-3 TGTGCCAGCAGCCGGGGGACAGGGAGCTCAGATACGCAGTATTTT CASSRGTGSSDTQYF
TRBJ1-1 - 14 few TRBV29-1 TGCAGCGTTGAATCCGCAGGTATGAACACTGAAGCTTTCTTT CSVESAGMNTEAFF
TRBJ1-1 - 12 few TRBV12-3/TRBV12-4 TGTGCCAGCAGCCCCTTTGGATTAGAAGCTTTCTTT CASSPFGLEAFF
TRBJ1-1 - 11 few TRBV6-1 TGTGCCAGCAGTGAAAGGAGAGAAGCTTTCTTT CASSERREAFF
TRBJ2-3 - 18 few TRBV29-1 TGCAGCGTTGAGTGGCGGTTGGAGAAAATCCTTAGCACAGATACGCAGTATTTT CSVEWRLEKILSTDTQYF
TRBJ2-7 - 15 few TRBV28 TGTGCCAGCAGTTTATCAGGCCAGGGTTCCTACGAGCAGTACTTC CASSLSGQGSYEQYF
TRBJ2-2 TRBD2 17 few TRBV7-3 TGTGCCAGCAGCTTAACTAGCGGGTTCATGGGGACCGGGGAGCTGTTTTTT CASSLTSGFMGTGELFF
TRBJ1-4 - 15 - TRBV5-1 TGCGCCAGCAGCTTGGCCGGGACAATGAGTGAAAAACTGTTTTTT CASSLAGTMSEKLFF
TRBJ2-1 TRBD2 18 few TRBV12-3/TRBV12-4 TGTGCCAGCAGCCTTAGGGGACTAGCGCCTAGCTCCTACAATGAGCAGTTCTTC CASSLRGLAPSSYNEQFF
TRBJ2-7 TRBD2 16 - TRBV12-3/TRBV12-4 TGTGCCAGCAGTCGAAATCTAGCGGGAGGGCCGGGGGAGCAGTACTTC CASSRNLAGGPGEQYF